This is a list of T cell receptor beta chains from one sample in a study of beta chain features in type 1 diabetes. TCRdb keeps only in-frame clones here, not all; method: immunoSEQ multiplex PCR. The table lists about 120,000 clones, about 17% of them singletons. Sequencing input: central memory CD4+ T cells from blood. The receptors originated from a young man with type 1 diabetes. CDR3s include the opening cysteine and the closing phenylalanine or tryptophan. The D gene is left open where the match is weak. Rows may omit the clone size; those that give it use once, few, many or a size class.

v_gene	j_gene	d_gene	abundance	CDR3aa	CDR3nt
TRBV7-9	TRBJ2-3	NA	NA	CASSFGGGSTDTQYF	TGTGCCAGCAGCTTCGGGGGTGGGTCCACAGATACGCAGTATTTT
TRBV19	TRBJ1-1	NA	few	CASSISAGHNTEAFF	TGTGCCAGTAGTATTTCGGCGGGCCACAACACTGAAGCTTTCTTT
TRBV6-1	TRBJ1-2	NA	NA	CAIERERGSYGYTF	TGTGCCATTGAGAGGGAGAGGGGTAGCTATGGCTACACCTTC
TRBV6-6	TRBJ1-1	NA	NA	CASTPHVSGDTEAFF	TGTGCCAGCACCCCGCACGTCTCCGGGGACACTGAAGCTTTCTTT
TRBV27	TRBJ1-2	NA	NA	CAERRFYGYTF	TGTGCTGAACGACGGTTCTATGGCTACACCTTC
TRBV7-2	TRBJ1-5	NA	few	CASSLVLAVNQPQHF	TGTGCCAGCAGCTTAGTCCTGGCAGTCAATCAGCCCCAGCATTTT
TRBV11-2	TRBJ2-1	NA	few	CASSPYNEQFF	TGTGCCAGCAGCCCATACAATGAGCAGTTCTTC
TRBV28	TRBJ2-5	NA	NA	CASSAPSDQETQYF	TGTGCCAGCAGCGCACCTAGCGATCAAGAGACCCAGTACTTC
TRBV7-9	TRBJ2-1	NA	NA	CASSLAIYNEQFF	TGTGCCAGCAGCCTAGCGATCTACAATGAGCAGTTCTTC
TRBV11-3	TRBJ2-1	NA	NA	CASSGRDNEQFF	TGTGCCAGCAGCGGACGGGACAATGAGCAGTTCTTC
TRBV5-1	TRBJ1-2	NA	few	CASSLSTLNYGYTF	TGCGCCAGCAGCTTGTCAACTCTAAACTATGGCTACACCTTC
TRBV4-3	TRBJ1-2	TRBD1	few	CASSQVTGTYGYTF	TGCGCCAGCAGCCAAGTGACAGGGACCTATGGCTACACCTTC
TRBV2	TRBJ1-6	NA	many	CASSTQVTVQGLHF	TGTGCCAGCAGTACACAAGTGACAGTTCAGGGCCTCCACTTT
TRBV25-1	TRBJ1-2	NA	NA	CASSHREVDGYTF	TGTGCCAGCAGTCACAGGGAGGTTGATGGCTACACCTTC
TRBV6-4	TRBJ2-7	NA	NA	CASSPSDGYEQYF	TGTGCCAGCAGCCCCTCGGACGGCTACGAGCAGTACTTC
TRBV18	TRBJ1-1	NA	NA	CASSLLGGLNTEAFF	TGTGCCAGCTCACTGCTCGGGGGACTTAACACTGAAGCTTTCTTT
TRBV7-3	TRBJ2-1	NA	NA	CASSETSYNEQFF	TGTGCCAGCAGCGAGACTTCCTACAATGAGCAGTTCTTC
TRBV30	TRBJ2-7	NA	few	CAWSGATFSYEQYF	TGTGCCTGGAGTGGCGCCACCTTTTCCTACGAGCAGTACTTC
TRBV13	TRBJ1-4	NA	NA	CASSSGTGNEKLFF	TGTGCCAGCAGCTCCGGGACGGGAAATGAAAAACTGTTTTTT
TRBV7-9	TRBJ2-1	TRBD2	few	CASSYQRGGYEQFF	TGTGCCAGCAGCTACCAGCGGGGGGGATATGAGCAGTTCTTC
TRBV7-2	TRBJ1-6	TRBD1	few	CASSLSTGEGSPLHF	TGTGCCAGCAGCTTATCGACAGGGGAAGGCTCACCCCTCCACTTT
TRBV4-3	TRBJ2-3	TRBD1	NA	CASSQARDRGPDTQYF	TGCGCCAGCAGCCAAGCACGGGACAGAGGGCCAGATACGCAGTATTTT
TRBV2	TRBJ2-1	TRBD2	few	CAGGLEYNEQFF	TGTGCCGGCGGACTAGAATACAATGAGCAGTTCTTC
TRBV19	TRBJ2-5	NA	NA	CASKRSGHLEGETQYF	TGTGCCAGTAAACGTTCGGGGCACCTGGAAGGAGAGACCCAGTACTTC
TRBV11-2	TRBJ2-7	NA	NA	CASSHLRGRGSYEQYF	TGTGCCAGCAGCCACCTGCGGGGGCGCGGTTCCTACGAGCAGTACTTC
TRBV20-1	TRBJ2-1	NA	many	CSASIYNEQFF	TGCAGTGCTAGTATCTACAATGAGCAGTTCTTC